This is a list of T cell receptor beta chains from one sample in a study of T cells in Graves' hyperthyroidism and ophthalmopathy. TCRdb ran MiXCR on the multiplex PCR reads and lists one entry per CDR3 protein. The sample shows roughly 500,000 distinct CDR3 sequences, 40% to 50% of them seen only once. Sequencing input: peripheral blood or thyroid tissue (not recorded which). The receptors originated from an adult woman with Graves' disease, either hyperthyroidism or ophthalmopathy (not recorded which). Each CDR3 is given with its conserved first and last residue. A D gene is named only where the DNA matches it firmly. The size entry is marked missing in some rows and otherwise reads once, few, many or a size class.

j_call,clone_size,d_call,v_call,cdr3_nt,cdr3_aa
TRBJ2-5,-,TRBD1,TRBV7-9,TGTGCCAGCAGCTTAGCGAGTACAGGGGGATACCAAGAGACCCAGTACTTC,CASSLASTGGYQETQYF
TRBJ2-2,few,-,TRBV4-1,TGCGCCAGCAGCCAAGATGGGCACTCGGTGAACACCGGGGAGCTGTTTTTT,CASSQDGHSVNTGELFF
TRBJ2-2,-,-,TRBV9,TGTGCCAGCAGCGTAGGTGCGACGAACACCGGGGAGCTGTTTTTT,CASSVGATNTGELFF
TRBJ1-1,many,TRBD1,TRBV7-9,TGTGCCAGCAGCCCAAGGGTTGGGACAGGGAACACTGAAGCTTTCTTT,CASSPRVGTGNTEAFF
TRBJ2-2,-,-,TRBV11-2,TGTGCCAGCAGCTTCTACGGCGGGGAGCTGTTTTTT,CASSFYGGELFF
TRBJ2-7,-,-,TRBV5-1,TGCGCCAGCAGCTTGAGCGCAGCTGTGAGTTTCTACGAGCAGTACTTC,CASSLSAAVSFYEQYF
TRBJ1-1,-,-,TRBV20-1,TGCATGCCGTTGAACACTGAAGCTTTCTTT,CMPLNTEAFF
TRBJ2-7,many,TRBD1,TRBV7-9,TGTGCCAGCACCAAAGCAGCCGGGACAGGGCCCTACGAGCAGTACTTC,CASTKAAGTGPYEQYF
TRBJ2-6,-,-,TRBV20-1,TGCAGTGTATCACCCGGCGGAGGGGGCATCTACTCTGGGGCCAACGTCCTGACTTTC,CSVSPGGGGIYSGANVLTF
TRBJ2-6,-,-,TRBV5-1,TGCGCCAGCAGTTCTAAGGCTACCCCTGGGGCCAACGTCCTGACTTTC,CASSSKATPGANVLTF
TRBJ1-5,few,-,TRBV5-1,TGCGCCAGCAGCTTGGAGGGGTATAATCAGCCCCAGCATTTT,CASSLEGYNQPQHF
TRBJ2-5,-,TRBD2,TRBV20-1,TGCAGTGCTAGAGATTTCCGGACTAGCGGGAGGGTGGAGACCCAGTACTTC,CSARDFRTSGRVETQYF
TRBJ1-2,many,-,TRBV20-1,TGCAGTGCTAGTTCCCCCAACTATGGCTACACCTTC,CSASSPNYGYTF
TRBJ1-1,-,-,TRBV9,TGTGCCAGCAGCGCAAGGGTGGGGACCGAAGCTTTCTTT,CASSARVGTEAFF
TRBJ1-3,-,-,TRBV29-1,TGCAGCGTACAAAGAGGTCAGTCCTCTGGAAACACCATATATTTT,CSVQRGQSSGNTIYF
TRBJ2-7,many,TRBD2,TRBV7-3,TGTGCCAGCAGCTCCTCAGCGGGGGCGGGATACGAGCAGTACTTC,CASSSSAGAGYEQYF
TRBJ2-2,-,-,TRBV11-2,TGTGCCAGCAGAGGGGTTGGAGGCACCGGGGAGCTGTTTTTT,CASRGVGGTGELFF
TRBJ1-1,-,-,TRBV5-1,TGCGCCAGCAGCTTGGGAAGGGGTAAAACTGAAGCTTTCTTT,CASSLGRGKTEAFF
TRBJ2-5,-,TRBD1,TRBV7-8,TGTGCCAGCAGGGAACGGACAGGGCAACAAGAGACCCAGTACTTC,CASRERTGQQETQYF
TRBJ1-4,-,-,TRBV6-5,TGTGCCAGCACCCCAAGCTTATCCGCTAATGAAAAACTGTTTTTT,CASTPSLSANEKLFF
TRBJ1-1,many,-,TRBV27,TGTGCCAGCAGTTTCAGGACGAACACTGAAGCTTTCTTT,CASSFRTNTEAFF
TRBJ1-5,once,-,TRBV25-1,TGTGCCAGCAGCCAAGATGGAGGAAGCAAGCAGCCCCAGCATTTT,CASSQDGGSKQPQHF
TRBJ2-7,few,-,TRBV6-5,TGTGCCAGCAGTCAGGACACACAGGGCGAGCAGTACTTC,CASSQDTQGEQYF
TRBJ2-5,many,-,TRBV20-1,TGCAGTGCGGGAGACAGGAGTTGGGCCGCCGGATACTTC,CSAGDRSWAAGYF
TRBJ1-1,few,-,TRBV29-1,TGCAGCGTCCGCGGGGCGAACACTGAAGCTTTCTTT,CSVRGANTEAFF
TRBJ1-3,-,TRBD1,TRBV7-9,TGTGCCAGCAGCCACCGGGACAGGGCAGCTGGAAACACCATATATTTT,CASSHRDRAAGNTIYF
TRBJ2-7,many,TRBD2,TRBV5-1,TGCGCCAGCAGCGAGGGACTAGCGCTATCATACGAGCAGTACTTC,CASSEGLALSYEQYF
TRBJ1-2,few,-,TRBV4-2,TGTGCCAGCAGCCAAGAAAGGTACTTGACTAACTATGGCTACACCTTC,CASSQERYLTNYGYTF